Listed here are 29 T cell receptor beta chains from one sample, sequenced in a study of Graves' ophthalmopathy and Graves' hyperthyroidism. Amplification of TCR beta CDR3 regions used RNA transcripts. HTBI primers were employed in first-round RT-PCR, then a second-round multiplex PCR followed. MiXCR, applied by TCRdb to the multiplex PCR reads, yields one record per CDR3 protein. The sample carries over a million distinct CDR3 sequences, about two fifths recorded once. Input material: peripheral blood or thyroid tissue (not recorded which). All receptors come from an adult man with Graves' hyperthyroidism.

CDR3 in amino acids: CASSQDRRGGTDTQYF. The CDR3 DNA sequence: TGTGCCAGCAGCCAAGATCGGAGGGGCGGCACAGATACGCAGTATTTT. The J gene is TRBJ2-3, the V gene TRBV14, with D possibly being TRBD2 (6 bases). The length of the CDR3 is 16 residues. Trimming removed 0 bases from V and 1 base from J, with 11 bases in between. Germline V gene lookup returns CDR1 SGHDN and CDR2 FVKESK. Combining the CDR3 with reference TRBV14 and TRBJ2-3 gives the whole variable domain EAGVTQFPSHSVIEKGQTVTLRCDPISGHDNLYWYRRVMGKEIKFLLHFVKESKQDESGMPNNRFLAERTGGTYSTLKVQPAELEDSGVYFCASSQDRRGGTDTQYFGPGTRLTVL.

The CDR3 protein is CASRKGRQRSFFSGANVLTF. The CDR3 DNA sequence: TGTGCCAGCAGAAAGGGGAGACAGAGGAGTTTTTTCTCTGGGGCCAACGTCCTGACTTTC. The chain recombines TRBV6-2 or TRBV6-3 with TRBJ2-6; possibly TRBD1 or TRBD2 for D (5 bases each). CDR3 length equals 20 residues. The germline V and J ends were trimmed by 6 bases and 0 bases, with 24 bases remaining between them. The germline V gene encodes CDR1 MNHEY and CDR2 SVGEGT.

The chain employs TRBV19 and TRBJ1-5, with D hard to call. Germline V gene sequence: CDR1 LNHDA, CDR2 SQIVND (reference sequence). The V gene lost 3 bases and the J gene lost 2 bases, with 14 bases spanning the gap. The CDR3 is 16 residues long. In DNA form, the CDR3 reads TGTGCCAGTAGTATCCGGTGGGTTATGGGCAATCAGCCCCAGCATTTT. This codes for CASSIRWVMGNQPQHF.

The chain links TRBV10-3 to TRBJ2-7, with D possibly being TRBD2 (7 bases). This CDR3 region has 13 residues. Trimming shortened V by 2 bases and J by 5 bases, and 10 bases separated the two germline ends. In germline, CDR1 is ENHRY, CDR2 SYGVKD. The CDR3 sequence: CAISEGGAHEQYF. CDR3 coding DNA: TGTGCCATCAGTGAGGGGGGGGCCCACGAGCAGTACTTC.

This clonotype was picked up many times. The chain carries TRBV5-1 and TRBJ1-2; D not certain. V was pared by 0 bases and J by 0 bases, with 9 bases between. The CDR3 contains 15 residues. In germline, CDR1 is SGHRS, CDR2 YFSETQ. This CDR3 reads CASSLASVPNYGYTF. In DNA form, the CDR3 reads TGCGCCAGCAGCTTGGCCTCAGTTCCTAACTATGGCTACACCTTC.

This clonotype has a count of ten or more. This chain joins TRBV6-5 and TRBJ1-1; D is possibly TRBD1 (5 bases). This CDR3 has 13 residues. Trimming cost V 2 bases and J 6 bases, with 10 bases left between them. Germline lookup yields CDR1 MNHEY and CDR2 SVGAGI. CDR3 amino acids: CASSYGGGSEAFF. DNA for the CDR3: TGTGCCAGCAGTTACGGGGGAGGGTCTGAAGCTTTCTTT.

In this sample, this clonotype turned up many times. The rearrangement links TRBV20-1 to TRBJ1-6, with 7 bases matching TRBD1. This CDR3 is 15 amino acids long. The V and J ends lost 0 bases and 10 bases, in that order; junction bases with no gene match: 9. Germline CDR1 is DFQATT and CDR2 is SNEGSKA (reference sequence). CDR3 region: CSARDMTGSSSPLHF. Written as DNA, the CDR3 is TGCAGTGCTAGAGATATGACAGGGTCTTCATCACCCCTCCACTTT.

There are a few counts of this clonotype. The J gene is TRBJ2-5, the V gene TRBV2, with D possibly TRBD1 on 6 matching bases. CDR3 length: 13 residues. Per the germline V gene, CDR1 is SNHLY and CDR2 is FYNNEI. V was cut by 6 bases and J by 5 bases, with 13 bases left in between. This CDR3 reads CASRETGPETQYF. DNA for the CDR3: TGTGCCAGCAGAGAGACAGGACCGGAGACCCAGTACTTC.

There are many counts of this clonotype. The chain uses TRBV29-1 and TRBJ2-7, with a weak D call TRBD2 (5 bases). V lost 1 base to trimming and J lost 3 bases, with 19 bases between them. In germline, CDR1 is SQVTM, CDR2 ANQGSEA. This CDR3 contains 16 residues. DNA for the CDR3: TGCAGCGTTGAAGGGAGGCTTAACGGTCAGCTCTACGAGCAGTACTTC. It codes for CSVEGRLNGQLYEQYF.

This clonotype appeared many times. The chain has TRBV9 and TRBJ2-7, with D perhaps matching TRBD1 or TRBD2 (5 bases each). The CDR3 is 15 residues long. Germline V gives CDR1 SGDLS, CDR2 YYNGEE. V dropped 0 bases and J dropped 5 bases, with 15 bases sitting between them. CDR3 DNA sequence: TGTGCCAGCAGCGTAGGTGACAGCGGTCGGGACGAGCAGTACTTC. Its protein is CASSVGDSGRDEQYF.

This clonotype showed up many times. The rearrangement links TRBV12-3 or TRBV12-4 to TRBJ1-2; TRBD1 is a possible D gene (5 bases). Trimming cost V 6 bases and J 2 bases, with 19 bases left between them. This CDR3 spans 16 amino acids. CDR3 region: CASSPFPGRKNYGYTF. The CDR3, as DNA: TGTGCCAGCAGCCCCTTCCCGGGACGAAAAAACTATGGCTACACCTTC.

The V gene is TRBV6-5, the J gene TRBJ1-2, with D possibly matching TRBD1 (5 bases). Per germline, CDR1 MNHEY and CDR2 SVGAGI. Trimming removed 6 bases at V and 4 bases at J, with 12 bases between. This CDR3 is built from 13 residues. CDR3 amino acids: CASRQGDRYGYTF. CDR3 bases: TGTGCCAGCAGGCAGGGCGACCGCTATGGCTACACCTTC.

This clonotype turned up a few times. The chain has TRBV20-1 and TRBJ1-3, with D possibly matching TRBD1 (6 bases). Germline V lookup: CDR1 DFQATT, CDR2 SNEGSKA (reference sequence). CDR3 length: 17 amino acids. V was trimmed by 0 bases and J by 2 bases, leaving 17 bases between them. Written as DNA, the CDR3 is TGCAGTGCTAGAGATCCCTGGGGGGGGGCCACTGGAAACACCATATATTTT. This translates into CSARDPWGGATGNTIYF.

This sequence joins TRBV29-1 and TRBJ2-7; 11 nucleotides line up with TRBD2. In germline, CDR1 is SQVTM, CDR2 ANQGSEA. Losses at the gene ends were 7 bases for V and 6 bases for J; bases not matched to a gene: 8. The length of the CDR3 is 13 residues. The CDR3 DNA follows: TGCAGCGGAGTCCGCCTAGCGGGAGGCGAGCAGTACTTC. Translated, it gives CSGVRLAGGEQYF.

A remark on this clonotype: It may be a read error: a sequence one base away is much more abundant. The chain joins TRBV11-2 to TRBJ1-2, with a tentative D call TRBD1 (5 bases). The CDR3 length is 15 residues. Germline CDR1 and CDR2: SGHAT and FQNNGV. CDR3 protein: CASSLVTDANYGHTF. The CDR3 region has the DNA TGTGCCAGCAGCTTAGTGACAGACGCGAACTATGGCCACACCTTC. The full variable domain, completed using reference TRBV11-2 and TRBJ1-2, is EAGVAQSPRYKIIEKRQSVAFWCNPISGHATLYWYQQILGQGPKLLIQFQNNGVVDDSQLPKDRFSAERLKGVDSTLKIQPAKLEDSAVYLCASSLVTDANYGHTFGSGTRLTVV.

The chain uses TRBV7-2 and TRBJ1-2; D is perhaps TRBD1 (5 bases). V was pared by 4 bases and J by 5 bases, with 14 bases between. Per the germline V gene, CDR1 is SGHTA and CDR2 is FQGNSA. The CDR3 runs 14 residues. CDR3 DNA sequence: TGTGCCAGCAGCTGGGGGGAGCGGAATTATGGCTACACCTTC. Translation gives CASSWGERNYGYTF.

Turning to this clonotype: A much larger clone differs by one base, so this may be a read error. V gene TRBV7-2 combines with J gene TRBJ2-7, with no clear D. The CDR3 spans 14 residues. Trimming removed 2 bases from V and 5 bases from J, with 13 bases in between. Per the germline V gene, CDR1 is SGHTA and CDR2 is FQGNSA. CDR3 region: CASSLSSWGDEQYF. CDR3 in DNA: TGTGCCAGCAGCTTATCTTCTTGGGGTGACGAGCAGTACTTC. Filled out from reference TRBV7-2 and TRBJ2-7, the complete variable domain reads GAGVSQSPSNKVTEKGKDVELRCDPISGHTALYWYRQSLGQGLEFLIYFQGNSAPDKSGLPSDRFSAERTGGSVSTLTIQRTQQEDSAVYLCASSLSSWGDEQYFGPGTRLTVT.

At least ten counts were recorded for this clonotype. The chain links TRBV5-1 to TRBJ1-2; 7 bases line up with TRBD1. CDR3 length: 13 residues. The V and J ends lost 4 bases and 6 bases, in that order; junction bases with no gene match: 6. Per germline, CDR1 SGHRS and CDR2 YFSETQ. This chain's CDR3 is CASSVTGYHGYTF. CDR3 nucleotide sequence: TGCGCCAGCAGCGTGACAGGGTATCATGGCTACACCTTC.

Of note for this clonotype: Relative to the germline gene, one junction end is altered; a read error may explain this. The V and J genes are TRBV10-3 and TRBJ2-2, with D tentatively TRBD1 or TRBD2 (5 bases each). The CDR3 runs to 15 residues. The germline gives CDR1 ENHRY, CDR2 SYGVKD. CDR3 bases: TGTGCCAGCAGTTACTCGGGTGGGACCGCCGGGGAGCTGTTTTTT. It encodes CASSYSGGTAGELFF.

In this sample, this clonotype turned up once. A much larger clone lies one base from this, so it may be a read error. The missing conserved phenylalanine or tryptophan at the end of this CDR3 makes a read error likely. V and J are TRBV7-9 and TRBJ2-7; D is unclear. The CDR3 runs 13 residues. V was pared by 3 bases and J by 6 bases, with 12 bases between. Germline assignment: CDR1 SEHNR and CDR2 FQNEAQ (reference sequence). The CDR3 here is CASSLALGGEQYS. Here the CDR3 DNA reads TGTGCCAGCAGCTTGGCCCTAGGTGGCGAGCAGTACTCC.

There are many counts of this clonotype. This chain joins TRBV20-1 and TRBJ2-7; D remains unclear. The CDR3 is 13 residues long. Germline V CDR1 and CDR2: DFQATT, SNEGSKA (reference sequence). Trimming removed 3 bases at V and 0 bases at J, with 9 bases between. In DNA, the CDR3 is TGCAGTGCTAGCGTACAGAGCTCCTACGAGCAGTACTTC. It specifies CSASVQSSYEQYF.

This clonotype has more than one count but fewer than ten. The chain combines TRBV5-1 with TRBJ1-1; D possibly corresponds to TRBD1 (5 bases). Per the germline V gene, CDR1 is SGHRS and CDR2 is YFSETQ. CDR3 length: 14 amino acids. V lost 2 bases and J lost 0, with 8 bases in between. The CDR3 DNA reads TGCGCCAGCAGCTTTTCACAGGTGAACACTGAAGCTTTCTTT. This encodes CASSFSQVNTEAFF.

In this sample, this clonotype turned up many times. The chain's CDR3 is CSVAGYTF. CDR3 bases: TGCAGCGTTGCTGGCTACACCTTC. V usage is TRBV29-1 and J usage is TRBJ1-2; no clear D gene. The germline CDR1 and CDR2 sequences are SQVTM and ANQGSEA. CDR3 length equals 8 residues. V gave up 4 bases and J gave up 7 bases, with 1 base separating them.

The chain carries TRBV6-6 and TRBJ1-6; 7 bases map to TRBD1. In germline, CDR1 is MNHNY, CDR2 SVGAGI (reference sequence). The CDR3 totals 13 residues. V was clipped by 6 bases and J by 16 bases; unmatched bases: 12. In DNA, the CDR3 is TGTGCCAGCAGCACGGAGGGGACAGAGACACTCCACTTT. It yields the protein CASSTEGTETLHF.

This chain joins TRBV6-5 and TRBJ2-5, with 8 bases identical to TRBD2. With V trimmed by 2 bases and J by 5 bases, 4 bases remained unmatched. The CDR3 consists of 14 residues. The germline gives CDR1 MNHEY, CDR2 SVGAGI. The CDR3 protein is CASSYREGGETQYF. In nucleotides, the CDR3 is TGTGCCAGCAGTTACCGGGAGGGCGGGGAGACCCAGTACTTC.

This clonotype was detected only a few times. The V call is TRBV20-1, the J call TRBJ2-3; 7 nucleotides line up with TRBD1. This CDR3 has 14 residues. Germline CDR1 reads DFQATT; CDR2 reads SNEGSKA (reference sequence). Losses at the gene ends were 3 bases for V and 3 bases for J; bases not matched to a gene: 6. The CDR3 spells CSASGQGETDTQYF. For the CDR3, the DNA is TGCAGTGCTAGCGGGCAGGGGGAGACAGATACGCAGTATTTT.

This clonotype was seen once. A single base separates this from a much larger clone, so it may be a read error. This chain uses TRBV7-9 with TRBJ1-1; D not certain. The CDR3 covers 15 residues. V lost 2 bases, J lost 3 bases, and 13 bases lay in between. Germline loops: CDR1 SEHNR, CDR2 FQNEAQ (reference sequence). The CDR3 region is CASSLMRAVDTEAFF. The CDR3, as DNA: TGTGCCAGCAGCTTAATGAGGGCGGTGGACACTGAAGCTTTCTTT.

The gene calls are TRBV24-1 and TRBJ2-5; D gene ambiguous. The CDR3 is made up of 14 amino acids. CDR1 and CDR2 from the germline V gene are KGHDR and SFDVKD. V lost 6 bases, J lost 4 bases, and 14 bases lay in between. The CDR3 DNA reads TGTGCCACCAGTACGGTCAGCTTAGGAGAGACCCAGTACTTC. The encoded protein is CATSTVSLGETQYF.

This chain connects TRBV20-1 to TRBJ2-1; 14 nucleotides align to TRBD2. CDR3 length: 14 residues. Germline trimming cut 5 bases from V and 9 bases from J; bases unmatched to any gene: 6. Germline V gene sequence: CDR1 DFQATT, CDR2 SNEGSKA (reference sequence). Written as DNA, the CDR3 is TGCAGTGCTGCTGGGACTAGCGGGAGAAGTGAGCAGTTCTTC. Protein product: CSAAGTSGRSEQFF.